This entry describes one TCR beta chain. This sample was included in a study of graft-versus-host responses after intestinal transplantation. Using immunoSEQ multiplex PCR, the repertoire was profiled, and TCRdb retains in-frame clones only, with some absent. The sample holds 19,000 or so clones, 86% seen once. Trimming cost V 0 bases and J 4 bases, with 10 bases left between them. Germline assignment: CDR1 SGHDT and CDR2 YYEEEE. The CDR3 contains 14 residues. Sequences were derived from PBMCs, sampled around 230 days after intestinal transplant. The chain carries TRBV5-6 and TRBJ1-1; D not certain. The TCR originated in a human patient who received an intestinal transplant, so some T cells may come from the graft donor. CDR3 in DNA: TGTGCCAGCAGCTTGGTTCGGGGAAGCACTGAAGCTTTCTTT. Its translation: CASSLVRGSTEAFF.